This T cell receptor (beta chain) was recorded in a study of blood T cell repertoires in COVID-19. Study information: The cDNA or gDNA used as material had been derived from T cells, B-cell-depleted T cells, or PBMCs.

The table came from immunoSEQ multiplex PCR; TCRdb's copy has only in-frame clones and leaves some out. The table shows a few hundred thousand clones, with roughly 85% occurring only once. The V end lost 5 bases, the J end lost 6 bases, and 9 bases lay between the germline ends. Germline lookup yields CDR1 LNHDA and CDR2 SQIVND (reference sequence). This CDR3 region has 12 residues. In terms of age and location, participants ranged from roughly 18 to 90 years and lived in about 25 US areas. Clinical history as reported by participants underpinned cohort assignment. V usage is TRBV19 and J usage is TRBJ2-3, with D unresolved. This sequence was found in a woman aged 40 to 50 with acute COVID-19. Sequencing used PBMCs or T cells enriched from blood (not recorded which). The CDR3 loop reads CASSSLYDTQYF. The CDR3 DNA reads as TGTGCCAGTAGTTCCCTGTATGATACGCAGTATTTT.